This T cell receptor (beta chain) comes out of a study of early stage breast cancer tumors. Study context: Of around 16 invasive breast tumors, more than ten were hormone receptor-positive, HER2-negative. Invasive lobular carcinomas made up about 30% of the 12 ER+/PR+/HER2- tumors. Samples were sequenced at around 10-fold average coverage.

Trimming cost V 4 bases and J 8 bases; bases outside gene matches: 9. CDR1 and CDR2 from the germline V gene are MDHEN and SYDVKM. This CDR3 spans 15 amino acids. Clones were sequenced by immunoSEQ multiplex PCR, and TCRdb holds only the in-frame ones, with some missing. The sample yields 69,000 or so clones, roughly 80% seen once. The sequenced sample consisted of blood. The origin of this receptor is a person aged 35-49 years with breast cancer. V is TRBV28 and J is TRBJ1-2; 11 bases map to TRBD1. In DNA, the CDR3 is TGTGCCAGCAGTTCCCAGGACAGGGGGCTGTTGGGCTACACCTTC. Protein sequence: CASSSQDRGLLGYTF.